These 11 T cell receptor beta chains share one sample of origin, sequenced in a study of T-cell memory formation after mild COVID-19. TCRdb re-called the 5' RACE reads through MiXCR, storing one row per CDR3 protein. This table has fewer than 250,000 distinct CDR3 sequences, around 27% appearing once. Sequencing used PBMCs or a T cell subset sorted from them (not recorded which). These TCRs come from an adult woman who had mild COVID-19 (a few samples of this study predate the infection). Cell type and time point are not known.

The chain couples TRBV12-3 or TRBV12-4 to TRBJ2-1; 9 bases align to TRBD1. This CDR3 is 15 amino acids long. Trimming removed 2 bases from V and 6 bases from J; junction bases left unmatched: 5. CDR3 loop: CASSLFGGQGNEQFF. In DNA form, the CDR3 reads TGTGCCAGCAGTTTATTCGGGGGACAGGGCAATGAGCAGTTCTTC.

This chain uses TRBV7-9 with TRBJ2-2; 7 bases match TRBD2. V lost 3 bases, J lost 2 bases, and 6 bases stayed unmatched. CDR3 length: 16 residues. Germline V lookup: CDR1 SEHNR, CDR2 FQNEAQ (reference sequence). Here the CDR3 reads CASSFNSGANTGELFF. The CDR3 DNA sequence: TGTGCCAGCAGCTTCAACAGCGGGGCAAACACCGGGGAGCTGTTTTTT.

V gene TRBV12-3 or TRBV12-4 combines with J gene TRBJ2-2; 7 nucleotides agree with TRBD2. J was trimmed by 5 bases and V by 5 bases; bases with no gene match: 8. This CDR3 region has 15 residues. The CDR3 DNA sequence: TGTGCCAGCAGTCGTACTCCGGGGGGTACCGGGGAGCTGTTTTTT. Protein: CASSRTPGGTGELFF.

The CDR3 DNA follows: TGCAGTGCTATCGACAGGGGGAATTGGGATGAGCAGTACTTC. Translated, it gives CSAIDRGNWDEQYF. This chain uses TRBV20-1 with TRBJ2-7, with TRBD1 matching over 9 bases. V trimming: 4 bases; J trimming: 7 bases; junction bases outside the gene matches: 11. The CDR3 contains 14 residues. The germline CDR1 and CDR2 sequences are DFQATT and SNEGSKA (reference sequence).

This clonotype was seen only a few times. In nucleotides, the CDR3 is TGCAGCGTTGAGGGGGTAGGGACCGGGGAGCTGTTTTTT. It codes for CSVEGVGTGELFF. The chain has TRBV29-1 and TRBJ2-2; D is tentatively TRBD1 or TRBD2 (5 bases each). V lost 3 bases and J lost 5, with 10 bases in between. This CDR3 is 13 amino acids long. CDR1 is SQVTM and CDR2 is ANQGSEA in the germline V gene.

The gene calls are TRBV14 and TRBJ2-7, with D possibly matching TRBD1 (6 bases). Germline lookup yields CDR1 SGHDN and CDR2 FVKESK. This CDR3 comprises 14 residues. The ends were cut back, 4 bases at V and 2 bases at J, with 12 bases in the middle. CDR3 coding DNA: TGTGCCAGCAGCCTGGCGGCAGGGGCCTACGAGCAGTACTTC. Encoded protein: CASSLAAGAYEQYF.

The V gene is TRBV27, the J gene TRBJ1-5; the D gene is possibly TRBD1 (6 bases). Trimming took 3 bases from V and 0 from J, leaving 15 bases between them. The CDR3 totals 17 residues. The V gene's germline CDR1 is MNHEY and CDR2 SMNVEV (reference sequence). CDR3 sequence: CASSFRGGRGSNQPQHF. The CDR3 DNA follows: TGTGCCAGCAGTTTTAGGGGTGGCAGGGGTAGCAATCAGCCCCAGCATTTT.

J is TRBJ2-7 and V is TRBV7-9, with 7 positions matching TRBD2. This CDR3 contains 13 residues. Germline lookup yields CDR1 SEHNR and CDR2 FQNEAQ (reference sequence). After removal of 1 base from V and 9 bases from J, the junction contained 6 bases not matched to a gene. The CDR3 loop is CASSLGPSGGQYF. The DNA of the CDR3 is TGTGCCAGCAGCTTAGGACCCTCGGGAGGGCAGTACTTC.

The chain joins TRBV9 to TRBJ2-3; D call uncertain. Germline lookup yields CDR1 SGDLS and CDR2 YYNGEE. The CDR3 runs 15 residues. Trimming cost V 4 bases and J 0 bases, with 12 bases left between them. CDR3 sequence (DNA): TGTGCCAGCAGCCTTTTCTCGGAGAGCACAGATACGCAGTATTTT. This translates into CASSLFSESTDTQYF. The whole variable domain, remainder taken from reference TRBV9 and TRBJ2-3, is DSGVTQTPKHLITATGQRVTLRCSPRSGDLSVYWYQQSLDQGLQFLIQYYNGEERAKGNILERFSAQQFPDLHSELNLSSLELGDSALYFCASSLFSESTDTQYFGPGTRLTVL.

This clonotype has more than one count but fewer than ten. The DNA of the CDR3 is TGCGCCAGCAGCTTGGCGCGGGCGTCTGCCGGGTCCGATACGCAGTATTTT. Translating gives CASSLARASAGSDTQYF. The chain has TRBV5-1 and TRBJ2-3, with a weak D call TRBD2 (5 bases). V was pared by 0 bases and J by 6 bases, with 20 bases between. Germline V gives CDR1 SGHRS, CDR2 YFSETQ. The CDR3 has 17 amino acids.

This clonotype has just a few counts. CDR3: CASSTGQTLNQPQHF. For the CDR3, the DNA is TGTGCCAGCAGTACCGGACAGACCTTAAATCAGCCCCAGCATTTT. The rearrangement joins TRBV2 to TRBJ1-5; D may be TRBD1 (6 bases). This CDR3 has 15 residues. V was cut by 5 bases and J by 4 bases, with 15 bases left in between. In germline, CDR1 is SNHLY, CDR2 FYNNEI.